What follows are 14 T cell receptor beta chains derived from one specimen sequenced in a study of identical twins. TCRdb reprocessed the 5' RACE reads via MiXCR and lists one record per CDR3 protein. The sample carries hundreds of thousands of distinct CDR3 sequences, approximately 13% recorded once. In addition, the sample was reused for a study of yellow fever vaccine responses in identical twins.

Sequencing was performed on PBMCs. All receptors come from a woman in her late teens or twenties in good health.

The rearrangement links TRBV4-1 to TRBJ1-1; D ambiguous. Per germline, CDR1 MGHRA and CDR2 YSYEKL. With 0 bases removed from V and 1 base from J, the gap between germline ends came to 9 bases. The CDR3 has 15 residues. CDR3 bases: TGCGCCAGCAGCCAAGATCGGTCGGGGAACACTGAAGCTTTCTTT. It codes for CASSQDRSGNTEAFF.

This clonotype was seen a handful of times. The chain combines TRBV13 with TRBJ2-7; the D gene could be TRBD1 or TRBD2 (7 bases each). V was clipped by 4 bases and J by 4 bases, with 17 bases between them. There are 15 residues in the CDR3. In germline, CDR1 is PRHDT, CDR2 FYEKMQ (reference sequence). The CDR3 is CASSYTTGRGYEQYV. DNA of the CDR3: TGTGCCAGCAGCTATACGACAGGGAGGGGGTACGAGCAGTACGTC.

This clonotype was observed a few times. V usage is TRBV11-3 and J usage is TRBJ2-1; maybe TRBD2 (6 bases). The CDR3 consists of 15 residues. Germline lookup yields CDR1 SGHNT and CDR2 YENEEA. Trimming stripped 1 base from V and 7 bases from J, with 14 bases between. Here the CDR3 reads CASSLVGGARNEQFF. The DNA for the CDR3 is TGTGCCAGCAGCTTAGTCGGCGGGGCAAGGAATGAGCAGTTCTTC.

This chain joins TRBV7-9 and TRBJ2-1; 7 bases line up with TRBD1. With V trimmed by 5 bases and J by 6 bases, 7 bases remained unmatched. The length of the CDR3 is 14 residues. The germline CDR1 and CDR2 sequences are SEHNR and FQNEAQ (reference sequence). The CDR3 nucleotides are TGTGCCAGCAGCCAACGACAGGGCTCCAATGAGCAGTTCTTC. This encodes CASSQRQGSNEQFF.

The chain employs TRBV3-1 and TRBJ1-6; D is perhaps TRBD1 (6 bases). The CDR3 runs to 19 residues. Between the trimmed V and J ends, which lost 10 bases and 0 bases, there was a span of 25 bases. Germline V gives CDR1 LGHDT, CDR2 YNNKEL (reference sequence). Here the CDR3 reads CAISFVVGGGSSYNSPLHF. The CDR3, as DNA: TGTGCCATCAGTTTCGTGGTAGGGGGGGGTAGCTCCTATAATTCACCCCTCCACTTT.

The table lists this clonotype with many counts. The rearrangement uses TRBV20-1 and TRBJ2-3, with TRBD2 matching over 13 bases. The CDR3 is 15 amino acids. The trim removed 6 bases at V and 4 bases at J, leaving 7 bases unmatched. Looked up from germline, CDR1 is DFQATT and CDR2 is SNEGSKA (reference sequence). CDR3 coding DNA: TGCAGTGCCCGGACTAGCGGGAGTTTGGCAGATACGCAGTATTTT. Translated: CSARTSGSLADTQYF.

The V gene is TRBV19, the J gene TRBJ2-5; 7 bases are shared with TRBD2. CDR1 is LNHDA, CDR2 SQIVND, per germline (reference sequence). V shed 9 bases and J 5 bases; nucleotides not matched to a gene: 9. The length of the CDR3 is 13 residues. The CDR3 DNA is TGTGCCAGCAGTCGGGGGGACGCGGAGACCCAGTACTTC. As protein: CASSRGDAETQYF.

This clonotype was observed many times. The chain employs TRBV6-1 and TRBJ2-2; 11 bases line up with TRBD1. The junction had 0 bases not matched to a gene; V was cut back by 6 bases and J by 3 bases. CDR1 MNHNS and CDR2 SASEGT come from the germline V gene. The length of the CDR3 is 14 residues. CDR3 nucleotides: TGTGCCAGCAGGGGACAGGGGGACACCGGGGAGCTGTTTTTT. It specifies CASRGQGDTGELFF.

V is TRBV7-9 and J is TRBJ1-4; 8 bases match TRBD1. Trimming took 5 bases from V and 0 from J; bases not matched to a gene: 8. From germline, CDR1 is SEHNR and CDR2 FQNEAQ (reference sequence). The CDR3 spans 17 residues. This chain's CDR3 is CASSPRGQSATNEKLFF. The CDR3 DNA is TGTGCCAGCAGCCCCAGGGGGCAGTCTGCAACTAATGAAAAACTGTTTTTT.

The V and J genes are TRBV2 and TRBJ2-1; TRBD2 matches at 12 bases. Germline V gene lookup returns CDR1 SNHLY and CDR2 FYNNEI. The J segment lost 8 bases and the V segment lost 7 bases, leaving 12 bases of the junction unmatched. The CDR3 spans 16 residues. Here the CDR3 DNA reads TGTGCCAGCACTGAGGCTAGCGGGGGGGGTTCTCATGAGCAGTTCTTC. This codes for CASTEASGGGSHEQFF.

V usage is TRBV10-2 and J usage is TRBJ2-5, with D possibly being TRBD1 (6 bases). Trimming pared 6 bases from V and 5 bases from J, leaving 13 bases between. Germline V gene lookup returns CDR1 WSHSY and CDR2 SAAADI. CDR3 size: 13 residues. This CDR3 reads CASRDRQRETQYF. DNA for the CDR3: TGCGCCAGCAGGGACAGACAACGGGAGACCCAGTACTTC.

The CDR3 is CASSLVPGGPIDTGELFF. The CDR3 DNA is TGCGCCAGCAGCTTGGTTCCGGGGGGGCCGATCGACACCGGGGAGCTGTTTTTT. The rearrangement joins TRBV5-1 to TRBJ2-2, with 8 bases identical to TRBD2. Per the germline V gene, CDR1 is SGHRS and CDR2 is YFSETQ. The CDR3 totals 18 residues. V gave up 0 bases and J gave up 3 bases; unmatched junction bases: 10.

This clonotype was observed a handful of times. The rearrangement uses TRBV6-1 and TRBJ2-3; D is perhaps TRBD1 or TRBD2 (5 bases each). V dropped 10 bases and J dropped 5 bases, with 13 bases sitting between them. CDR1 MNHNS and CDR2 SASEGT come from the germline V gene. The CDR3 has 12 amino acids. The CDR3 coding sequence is TGTGCCACAGCATTTGGGGGAGATACGCAGTATTTT. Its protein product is CATAFGGDTQYF.

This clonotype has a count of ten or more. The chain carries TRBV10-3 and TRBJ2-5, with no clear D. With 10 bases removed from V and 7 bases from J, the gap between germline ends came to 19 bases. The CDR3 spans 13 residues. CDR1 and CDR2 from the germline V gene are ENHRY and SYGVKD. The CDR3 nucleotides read TGTGCCACCGAGAGTCGAGGCTCGGGGACCCAGTACTTC. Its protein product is CATESRGSGTQYF.